Listed below are T cell receptor beta chains from one sample, sequenced in a study of shared clonotypes between healthy human individuals. Only in-frame clones appear in the TCRdb table, and some are missing; sequencing was by immunoSEQ multiplex PCR. The table records 2,100,000 or so clones, around 95% of them present only once. Material: naive CD4+ T cells sorted from blood. These receptors were collected from a young man in good health. The CDR3 runs from the conserved cysteine through the conserved F or W. The D gene is left open where the match is weak. Clone size appears in some rows only: once, few, many, or a class for an expanded clone.

cdr3_nt cdr3_aa v_call d_call clone_size j_call
TGTGCCAGTACCCAAGGGGGTAACTATGGCTACACCTTC CASTQGGNYGYTF TRBV19 . . TRBJ1-2
TGTGCCTGGAGTGTCCTCGGGACAGCTAACTATGGCTACACCTTC CAWSVLGTANYGYTF TRBV30 TRBD1 . TRBJ1-2
TGTGCCAGCAGTGAAGCCGGGACAGTGAACACTGAAGCTTTCTTT CASSEAGTVNTEAFF TRBV25-1 TRBD1 . TRBJ1-1
TGTGCCAGCAGGACTAGCGGGAACAATGAGCAGTTCTTC CASRTSGNNEQFF TRBV2 TRBD2 . TRBJ2-1
TGTGCCAGCAGCTCCCCGGTACAGGGGGATGCCGGGGCCAACGTCCTGACTTTC CASSSPVQGDAGANVLTF TRBV7-3 TRBD1 . TRBJ2-6
TGTGCCAGCTCCCAATTCGGGTCGGACAATGAGCAGTTCTTC CASSQFGSDNEQFF TRBV9 . . TRBJ2-1
TGTGCCAGCAGTGTAGGCGGAGTGAACACTGAAGCTTTCTTT CASSVGGVNTEAFF TRBV6-1 . . TRBJ1-1
TGTGCCAGCAGCTTGATATCGATACTCGGGGTGACCGGGGAGCTGTTTTTT CASSLISILGVTGELFF TRBV5-4 . . TRBJ2-2
TGTGCCAGCAGTAATTGGGCCGGGGCTTTCTTT CASSNWAGAFF TRBV6-6 . . TRBJ1-1
TGTGCCAGCAGTCCCAGACAGGGAAGTAGCTCCTATAATTCACCCCTCCACTTT CASSPRQGSSSYNSPLHF TRBV28 TRBD1 . TRBJ1-6
TGCGCCAGCAGCCAAGATCGGGCACAGGGTTATGGCTACACCTTC CASSQDRAQGYGYTF TRBV4-1 . . TRBJ1-2
TGCGCCAGCAGCTTGAGCGGCTCCGATAATTCACCCCTCCACTTT CASSLSGSDNSPLHF TRBV5-1 . . TRBJ1-6
TGTGCCAGCAGCGTAGAGGGGACCTATAATTCACCCCTCCACTTT CASSVEGTYNSPLHF TRBV9 . . TRBJ1-6
TGTGCCAGCAGCCTCACAGGGGCGGGCGGTGGCTACACCTTC CASSLTGAGGGYTF TRBV2 TRBD1 . TRBJ1-2
TGTGCCAGCAGCCAAGGTTTGTGGCTAGCGGATAACACCGGGGAGCTGTTTTTT CASSQGLWLADNTGELFF TRBV4-2 TRBD2 . TRBJ2-2
TGTGCCCGTAGCGGGCACGGGACAGGGAATTCACCCCTCCACTTT CARSGHGTGNSPLHF TRBV30 TRBD1 . TRBJ1-6
TGTGCCAGCAGTTTGCCGGGGACGGTGGGGACCTTT CASSLPGTVGTF TRBV28 . . TRBJ1-6
TGTGCCAGCCGACTGTTAGGGGAGCAGTTCTTC CASRLLGEQFF TRBV7-2 . . TRBJ2-1
TGCGCCAGCAGCTTTTTAGGCAGCTTAGACACTGAAGCTTTCTTT CASSFLGSLDTEAFF TRBV5-1 . . TRBJ1-1
TGTGCCAGCAGCTTAACCTCAGGACTATCCGTAGACTACACCTTC CASSLTSGLSVDYTF TRBV7-2 . . TRBJ1-2
TGTGCCAGCAGCTTGGACGGGAGCTACAATGAGCAGTTCTTC CASSLDGSYNEQFF TRBV7-2 . . TRBJ2-1
TGTGCCAGCAGCCGCCCCGGGAGCACAGATACGCAGTATTTT CASSRPGSTDTQYF TRBV6-6 . . TRBJ2-3
TGTGCCAGCAGCTTACCTCTAGCGGGAGGGGTCTACAATGAGCAGTTCTTC CASSLPLAGGVYNEQFF TRBV11-2 TRBD2 . TRBJ2-1
TGTGCCAGCAGTCCAAGGACTAGCGGGTCCCGTCGCCAAGAGACCCAGTACTTC CASSPRTSGSRRQETQYF TRBV27 TRBD2 . TRBJ2-5
TGTGCCAGTAGGCGGGACAGGGATTCACCCCTCCACTTT CASRRDRDSPLHF TRBV19 TRBD1 . TRBJ1-6
TGTGCCTGGAGGGGGGAAAAAGGCACTGAAGCTTTCTTT CAWRGEKGTEAFF TRBV30 . . TRBJ1-1
TGTGCCAGTAGTACCCATTCCCAAGAGACCCAGTACTTC CASSTHSQETQYF TRBV19 . . TRBJ2-5
TGTGCCAGCAGTGAACAATTGTGGGGTGAAGCTTTCTTT CASSEQLWGEAFF TRBV25-1 . . TRBJ1-1
TGCGCCAGCAGCTTGACAGGGGGCTATAATTCACCCCTCCACTTT CASSLTGGYNSPLHF TRBV5-1 TRBD1 . TRBJ1-6
TGTGCCAGCAGCACGGACACAAATGAAGCTTTCTTT CASSTDTNEAFF TRBV5-4 . once TRBJ1-1
TGTGCCTGGAGCCAGGACAAGAACACTGAAGCTTTCTTT CAWSQDKNTEAFF TRBV30 . few TRBJ1-1
TGTGCCTGGAGTGTTGTATCAGAAAAACTGTTTTTT CAWSVVSEKLFF TRBV30 . . TRBJ1-4
TGTGCCAGCAGCTTACCCTGGGGCGCAACTAATGAAAAACTGTTTTTT CASSLPWGATNEKLFF TRBV7-8 . . TRBJ1-4
TGTGCCAGCAGTTACAGGACTAACTATGGCTACACCTTC CASSYRTNYGYTF TRBV6-5 . . TRBJ1-2
TGTGCCAGCAGAGGGACAGCTAACTATGGCTACACCTTC CASRGTANYGYTF TRBV5-6 TRBD1 . TRBJ1-2
TGTGCCAGTACGACAGGGGAGGTCCAGCCCCAGCATTTT CASTTGEVQPQHF TRBV6-1 TRBD1 . TRBJ1-5
TGTGCCTGGAGCCGAAAACAGGGGGCGAACACCGGGGAGCTGTTTTTT CAWSRKQGANTGELFF TRBV30 TRBD1 . TRBJ2-2
TGTGCCAGCAGCTTAGATCCAGGGGATGAGCAGTACTTC CASSLDPGDEQYF TRBV11-3 . . TRBJ2-7
TGTGCCAGCAGCCTTAGGACTAGCGGGATGGTGGAGCAGTACTTC CASSLRTSGMVEQYF TRBV7-2 TRBD2 . TRBJ2-7
TGTGCCAGCAGTGGGGCCCTCCGAGAGACCGGGGAGCTGTTTTTT CASSGALRETGELFF TRBV6-6 . . TRBJ2-2
TGCGCCAGCAGCCCCGGGACAGGGGCTTCGGATACGCAGTATTTT CASSPGTGASDTQYF TRBV5-1 TRBD1 . TRBJ2-3
TGTGCCTGGAAAGGGGCCAAGAACTACGAGCAGTACTTC CAWKGAKNYEQYF TRBV30 . . TRBJ2-7
TGCGCCAGCAGCTCCACCCCGGGGGGAAAACTGTTTTTT CASSSTPGGKLFF TRBV5-1 . . TRBJ1-4
TGCGCCAGCAGCTTGGCCACGCCCGGCTCCTACAATGAGCAGTTCTTC CASSLATPGSYNEQFF TRBV5-1 . . TRBJ2-1
TGTGCCAGCAGCTTAGATGGCAGCCTGAACACTGAAGCTTTCTTT CASSLDGSLNTEAFF TRBV11-2 . . TRBJ1-1
TGTGCCAGCTCATCCACGGGGCGAGAGACTGAAGCTTTCTTT CASSSTGRETEAFF TRBV18 . . TRBJ1-1
TGTGCCAGTAGTAGAAGTGGACAGGGGGTAACTGAAGCTTTCTTT CASSRSGQGVTEAFF TRBV19 TRBD1 . TRBJ1-1
TGTGCCAGCAGCGAGCTCCCCGAGGCACGCACTGAAGCTTTCTTT CASSELPEARTEAFF TRBV5-6 . . TRBJ1-1
TGTGCCAGCAGCTTAGCGCCTGGGAGGGGGGACAACGAGCAGTACTTC CASSLAPGRGDNEQYF TRBV7-2 . . TRBJ2-7
TGCGCCAGCAGCTCGACAGCGGGCACAGATACGCAGTATTTT CASSSTAGTDTQYF TRBV5-1 . . TRBJ2-3
TGCGCCAGCAGCTTGGAAGGGGGATCGGCTGAAGCTTTCTTT CASSLEGGSAEAFF TRBV5-1 . . TRBJ1-1